These T cell receptor beta chains were read from a single sample in a study of T-cell reconstitution after alpha-beta-depleted transplantation in children. TCRdb recomputed calls from the PCR reads with MiXCR, one row per CDR3 protein. This table holds a few hundred thousand distinct CDR3 sequences, 10% to 15% found once. The material sequenced was PBMCs, mostly from graft donor cells, taken 360 days after TCRalphabeta/CD19-depleted stem cell transplant. The receptors here all came from a male patient aged 10-17 years who had a stem cell transplant for acute myeloid leukemia, so the T cells may come from the graft donor. CDR3s include the opening cysteine and the closing phenylalanine or tryptophan. D genes are given only for firm matches. Not every row has a clone size; where given, it reads once, few, many or a size class.

v_call	j_call	clone_size	d_call	cdr3_nt	cdr3_aa
TRBV2	TRBJ1-1	few	-	TGTGCCAGCAGCCCCAGACAGGCTGCGACTGAAGCTTTCTTT	CASSPRQAATEAFF
TRBV7-2	TRBJ2-7	-	-	TGTGCCAGCAGCCCGCTCCGGTGGGGTACCTACGAGCAGTACTTC	CASSPLRWGTYEQYF
TRBV9	TRBJ2-1	-	-	TGTGCCAGCAGCGTACAGAATGAGCAGTTCTTC	CASSVQNEQFF
TRBV5-1	TRBJ2-2	many	-	TGCGCCAGCAATGACAGGACGAACACCGGGGAGCTGTTTTTT	CASNDRTNTGELFF
TRBV27	TRBJ2-1	few	-	TGTGCCAGCAGTCCCCAGGTCTTTAGTGGGACGAATGAGCAGTTCTTC	CASSPQVFSGTNEQFF
TRBV29-1	TRBJ2-7	-	-	TGCAGCGTTGAGAAGTCCTACGAGCAGTACTTC	CSVEKSYEQYF
TRBV27	TRBJ2-3	few	TRBD2	TGTGCCAGCAGTTTACGGCTAGCGGGAGTGGCTAGCGCAGATACGCAGTATTTT	CASSLRLAGVASADTQYF
TRBV6-1	TRBJ2-4	-	-	TGTGCCAGCAGGTCTCTGACAGCCCTAGCCAAAAACATTCAGTACTTC	CASRSLTALAKNIQYF
TRBV11-2	TRBJ2-1	many	-	TGTGCCAGCAGCTTAGAAACAGGGATGGACTACAATGAGCAGTTCTTC	CASSLETGMDYNEQFF
TRBV20-1	TRBJ2-3	few	-	TGCAGTGCCCAGAGGTGGGCAGATACGCAGTATTTT	CSAQRWADTQYF
TRBV11-3	TRBJ2-5	few	-	TGTGCCAGCAGCCCCGGCTCGACGGGAAGGGAGACCCAGTACTTC	CASSPGSTGRETQYF
TRBV29-1	TRBJ2-7	few	-	TGCAGCGTCGAAAGGGTAAAGAGTGGCGAGCAGTACTTC	CSVERVKSGEQYF
TRBV10-3	TRBJ2-1	-	-	TGTGCCATCAGTGAAGCTTGGACGAATTACAATGAGCAGTTCTTC	CAISEAWTNYNEQFF
TRBV29-1	TRBJ2-2	-	-	TGCAGCGTTACCCCCCCAGCTGGGACGGCGACCACCGGGGAGCTGTTTTTT	CSVTPPAGTATTGELFF
TRBV6-2/TRBV6-3	TRBJ1-1	many	-	TGTGCCAGCAGTTACGGACGGTACACTGAAGCTTTCTTT	CASSYGRYTEAFF
TRBV7-2	TRBJ1-2	few	-	TGTGCCAGCAGCTTAGACTTCGGTATCTATGGCTACACCTTC	CASSLDFGIYGYTF
TRBV29-1	TRBJ2-7	-	TRBD1	TGCAGCGTTGACCACCCGGGACAGTCCTCCTACGAGCAGTACTTC	CSVDHPGQSSYEQYF
TRBV12-3/TRBV12-4	TRBJ1-1	-	TRBD1	TGTGCCAGCAGTCTCCTGACAGGGGGCACTGAAGCTTTCTTT	CASSLLTGGTEAFF
TRBV20-1	TRBJ2-5	-	-	TGCAGTGCTCCGGAGCGCCCTGGGGAGACCCAGTACTTC	CSAPERPGETQYF
TRBV12-3/TRBV12-4	TRBJ2-7	many	-	TGTGCCAGCACCATGGGGGACGGACCGGGCTACGAGCAGTACTTC	CASTMGDGPGYEQYF
TRBV12-5	TRBJ2-2	few	TRBD2	TGTGCTAGTGGTTTGCCGCGTGACCGGGACTATAGGGTCGGGGAGCTGTTTTTT	CASGLPRDRDYRVGELFF
TRBV29-1	TRBJ1-1	few	-	TGCAGCGTTGAACCCAGGTTAAACACTGAAGCTTTCTTT	CSVEPRLNTEAFF
TRBV7-2	TRBJ1-6	many	TRBD1	TGTGCCAGCAGCCCTGGACAGGGAGATTATTCACCCCTCCACTTT	CASSPGQGDYSPLHF
TRBV5-5	TRBJ2-5	-	TRBD1	TGTGCCAGCAGCTGGGCGGGGACAGGGTACCAAGAGACCCAGTACTTC	CASSWAGTGYQETQYF
TRBV2	TRBJ2-1	-	TRBD2	TGTGCCAGCAGTGACCTAGCGGGGCGCTCCGAGCAGTTCTTC	CASSDLAGRSEQFF
TRBV4-3	TRBJ2-2	few	-	TGCGCCAGCAGCCAAGAGCCCCTACTAGTAGGGAACACCGGGGAGCTGTTTTTT	CASSQEPLLVGNTGELFF
TRBV27	TRBJ2-7	many	TRBD1	TGTGCCAGCAGTAAACAGGGGGCTGAATACGAGCAGTACTTC	CASSKQGAEYEQYF
TRBV7-2	TRBJ2-1	few	-	TGTGCCAGCAGCTTACGCCTTGAGGGCAATGAGCAGTTCTTC	CASSLRLEGNEQFF
TRBV5-1	TRBJ1-4	few	-	TGCGCCAGCAGCTCCCCACCAGGGAATGAAAAACTGTTTTTT	CASSSPPGNEKLFF
TRBV10-3	TRBJ1-2	few	-	TGTGCCATCAGTGAGTCGACGCAACTGAGGGGCTACACCTTC	CAISESTQLRGYTF
TRBV5-5	TRBJ2-1	few	-	TGTGCCAGCAGCTTGGAAGTAGCGAGAGGTCCCTACAATGAGCAGTTCTTC	CASSLEVARGPYNEQFF
TRBV27	TRBJ1-2	-	TRBD1	TGTGCCAGCAGTCCACAGGGGTCGTACTATGGCTACACCTTC	CASSPQGSYYGYTF
TRBV27	TRBJ2-7	-	-	TGTGCCAGCAGTCCCATACACAGCTCCTACGAGCAGTACTTC	CASSPIHSSYEQYF